Following are 21 T cell receptor beta chains from one sample sequenced in a study of shared clonotypes between healthy human individuals. TCRdb keeps only in-frame clones here, not all; method: immunoSEQ multiplex PCR. This repertoire shows roughly 2.1 million clones, 90% to 95% found once; its top ten account for about 1.5%. In the naive CD8 group, cells lacked CD45RO and were positively selected for CCR7, so terminally differentiated effector memory CD45RA+ cells were left out. Sequencing was done on a sample of naive CD8+ T cells from PBMCs. The receptors come from a man aged 18 to 30 in good health. Some clones in this sample may be carry-over from other donors' samples.

The chain uses TRBV7-9 and TRBJ2-5, with D perhaps TRBD2 (6 bases). The CDR3 extends over 13 amino acids. V shed 5 bases and J shed 4 bases, with 11 bases lying between them. CDR1 and CDR2 (germline): SEHNR, FQNEAQ (reference sequence). The DNA for the CDR3 is TGTGCCAGCAGCCCTAGCGATGGAGAGACCCAGTACTTC. Amino acid sequence: CASSPSDGETQYF.

The chain combines TRBV29-1 with TRBJ2-7; 8 positions match TRBD2. The CDR3 is 15 residues long. Germline values: CDR1 SQVTM, CDR2 ANQGSEA. The V gene end was trimmed by 4 bases and the J gene end by 3 bases; junction bases not matched to a gene: 11. CDR3 region: CSVGSMRGAGYEQYF. The CDR3 DNA reads TGCAGCGTTGGGTCTATGCGGGGGGCGGGCTACGAGCAGTACTTC.

This clone appeared once. The chain is built from TRBV28 and TRBJ2-1, with TRBD2 matching over 11 bases. This CDR3 contains 16 residues. CDR1 and CDR2 (germline): MDHEN, SYDVKM. Trimming cost V 2 bases and J 7 bases; bases outside gene matches: 7. The CDR3 here is CASSLLLAGGGNEQFF. The CDR3 DNA sequence: TGTGCCAGCAGTTTACTTTTAGCGGGAGGGGGAAATGAGCAGTTCTTC.

This clone was seen just once. The genes are TRBV7-9 and TRBJ2-7, with 9 bases matching TRBD2. V lost 2 bases, J lost 3 bases, and 5 bases stayed unmatched. Germline assignment: CDR1 SEHNR and CDR2 FQNEAQ (reference sequence). This CDR3 has 15 residues. The CDR3 here is CASSLLASGNYEQYF. The CDR3 nucleotides are TGTGCCAGCAGCTTACTGGCTAGCGGGAACTACGAGCAGTACTTC.

Details on this clone: One base away lies a much larger clone, so this may be a sequencing read error. The chain combines TRBV25-1 with TRBJ1-1; D gene uncertain. With 5 bases removed from V and 0 bases from J, the gap between germline ends came to 4 bases. The CDR3 consists of 12 residues. Germline V CDR1 and CDR2: MGHDK, SYGVNS. The DNA of the CDR3 is TGTGCCAGCAGTTTTGTGAACACTGAAGCTTTCTTT. This sequence encodes CASSFVNTEAFF.

The V and J genes are TRBV5-5 and TRBJ2-7; perhaps TRBD1 as D (6 bases). Germline CDR1 SGHKS, CDR2 YYEKEE (reference sequence). This CDR3 has 15 residues. Deletions cut 0 bases from V and 2 bases from J, with 12 bases between. CDR3 residues: CASSLVPGAPYEQYF. The CDR3 coding sequence is TGTGCCAGCAGCTTGGTTCCAGGGGCCCCCTACGAGCAGTACTTC.

The rearrangement links TRBV27 to TRBJ1-1; D may be TRBD1 (6 bases). From germline, CDR1 is MNHEY and CDR2 SMNVEV (reference sequence). V shed 1 base and J shed 5 bases, with 14 bases lying between them. The CDR3 runs to 15 residues. CDR3 DNA sequence: TGTGCCAGCAGTTTATACAGGGCAGGTAGGACTGAAGCTTTCTTT. The encoded protein is CASSLYRAGRTEAFF.

The V call is TRBV27, the J call TRBJ2-1; possible D gene TRBD2, 5 bases. Trimming took 0 bases from V and 8 from J, leaving 11 bases between them. Per the germline V gene, CDR1 is MNHEY and CDR2 is SMNVEV (reference sequence). This CDR3 region has 14 residues. This CDR3 reads CASSLSPRVDEQFF. CDR3 DNA: TGTGCCAGCAGTTTATCGCCGCGGGTTGATGAGCAGTTCTTC.

The genes are TRBV6-1 and TRBJ2-1; D is undetermined. This CDR3 comprises 13 residues. V was clipped by 6 bases and J by 5 bases, with 11 bases between them. Germline CDR1 and CDR2: MNHNS and SASEGT. The CDR3 here is CASSHRENNEQFF. The CDR3 DNA reads TGTGCCAGCAGCCATCGAGAGAACAATGAGCAGTTCTTC.

The rearrangement uses TRBV10-3 and TRBJ2-5; 9 nucleotides agree with TRBD2. Losses at the gene ends were 9 bases for V and 4 bases for J; bases not matched to a gene: 12. Germline V gene lookup returns CDR1 ENHRY and CDR2 SYGVKD. This CDR3 region has 15 residues. The CDR3 loop is CAISPSSGKGETQYF. The CDR3 bases are TGTGCCATTTCTCCTTCTAGCGGGAAGGGAGAGACCCAGTACTTC.

Details on this clone: Other nucleotide sequences from this sample produce the same CDR3. The chain couples TRBV5-1 to TRBJ1-5, with a weak D call TRBD1 (5 bases). V was clipped by 0 bases and J by 3 bases, with 7 bases between them. CDR1 and CDR2 (germline): SGHRS, YFSETQ. The CDR3 sequence is 14 residues long. Written as DNA, the CDR3 is TGCGCCAGCAGCTTGGGGGGCGTCAATCAGCCCCAGCATTTT. Its translation is CASSLGGVNQPQHF.

The chain couples TRBV28 to TRBJ1-2, with D perhaps TRBD1 (5 bases). The germline V gene encodes CDR1 MDHEN and CDR2 SYDVKM. The CDR3 covers 16 residues. The V and J ends lost 2 bases and 4 bases respectively, with 17 bases between them. CDR3 sequence: CASSLPKGIGPYGYTF. In nucleotides, the CDR3 is TGTGCCAGCAGTTTACCTAAGGGGATCGGGCCCTATGGCTACACCTTC.

A word on this clone: Within the sample, other DNA sequences also encode this same CDR3. The chain couples TRBV28 to TRBJ2-7; D remains unclear. This CDR3 has 11 residues. V lost 3 bases to trimming and J lost 5 bases, with 5 bases between them. Germline loops: CDR1 MDHEN, CDR2 SYDVKM. As DNA, the CDR3 is TGTGCCAGCAGTTTGGGGAACGAGCAGTACTTC. Encoded protein: CASSLGNEQYF. The entire variable domain, with the rest obtained from reference TRBV28 and TRBJ2-7, is as follows: DVKVTQSSRYLVKRTGEKVFLECVQDMDHENMFWYRQDPGLGLRLIYFSYDVKMKEKGDIPEGYSVSREKKERFSLILESASTNQTSMYLCASSLGNEQYFGPGTRLTVT.

The chain links TRBV27 to TRBJ2-1; 8 bases agree with TRBD2. Germline V gene sequence: CDR1 MNHEY, CDR2 SMNVEV (reference sequence). V was clipped by 7 bases and J by 4 bases; unmatched bases: 9. This CDR3 has 15 amino acids. CDR3 loop: CASKIGGEPYNEQFF. DNA for the CDR3: TGTGCCAGCAAGATCGGGGGGGAACCTTACAATGAGCAGTTCTTC.

A note on this clone: This specimen includes other DNA sequences encoding the same CDR3. The chain uses TRBV6-5 and TRBJ2-5; D gene ambiguous. The V gene's germline CDR1 is MNHEY and CDR2 SVGAGI. This CDR3 region has 11 residues. The V end lost 2 bases, the J end lost 5 bases, and 3 bases lay between the germline ends. Here the CDR3 DNA reads TGTGCCAGCAGTTACGGGGAGACCCAGTACTTC. Amino acid sequence: CASSYGETQYF.

V is TRBV27 and J is TRBJ2-7, with unresolved D. The CDR3 is made up of 13 amino acids. Trimming left V 2 bases short and J 3 bases short, with 8 bases between. CDR1 and CDR2 (germline): MNHEY, SMNVEV (reference sequence). The CDR3 DNA reads TGTGCCAGCAGTTTAATCGACGGCTACGAGCAGTACTTC. It yields the protein CASSLIDGYEQYF.

This sequence joins TRBV19 and TRBJ2-7, with TRBD2 identical over 13 bases. This CDR3 is 16 amino acids long. J was trimmed by 4 bases and V by 3 bases; bases with no gene match: 6. Germline CDR1 and CDR2: LNHDA and SQIVND (reference sequence). The CDR3 nucleotides are TGTGCCAGTAGTATGGAACTAGCGGGAGGGCCTTACGAGCAGTACTTC. Translation: CASSMELAGGPYEQYF.

The V and J genes are TRBV27 and TRBJ2-7; 9 nucleotides agree with TRBD2. J was trimmed by 0 bases and V by 0 bases; bases with no gene match: 6. Germline CDR1 MNHEY, CDR2 SMNVEV (reference sequence). The CDR3 totals 17 residues. CDR3 DNA sequence: TGTGCCAGCAGTTTATCGGTGACTAGCGGCCCCTCCTACGAGCAGTACTTC. As protein: CASSLSVTSGPSYEQYF.

This sequence joins TRBV6-6 and TRBJ2-7; D gene unclear. Looked up from germline, CDR1 is MNHNY and CDR2 is SVGAGI (reference sequence). This CDR3 is built from 14 residues. The V gene lost 0 bases and the J gene lost 1 base, with 7 bases spanning the gap. This chain's CDR3 is CASSYSSVSYEQYF. CDR3 bases: TGTGCCAGCAGTTACTCGTCGGTTTCCTACGAGCAGTACTTC.

The rearrangement links TRBV5-1 to TRBJ2-4, with D unresolved. The germline CDR1 and CDR2 sequences are SGHRS and YFSETQ. The V gene lost 3 bases and the J gene lost 0 bases, with 10 bases spanning the gap. The CDR3 has 15 amino acids. CDR3 DNA: TGCGCCAGCAGCTCCCTAACAGAAGCCAAAAACATTCAGTACTTC. This codes for CASSSLTEAKNIQYF. The full variable domain, completed using reference TRBV5-1 and TRBJ2-4, is KAGVTQTPRYLIKTRGQQVTLSCSPISGHRSVSWYQQTPGQGLQFLFEYFSETQRNKGNFPGRFSGRQFSNSRSEMNVSTLELGDSALYLCASSSLTEAKNIQYFGAGTRLSVL.

V usage is TRBV7-8 and J usage is TRBJ2-7; TRBD2 aligns across 12 bases. Per germline, CDR1 SGHVS and CDR2 FQNEAQ. The CDR3 runs 15 residues. V was clipped by 6 bases and J by 3 bases; unmatched bases: 6. CDR3 coding DNA: TGTGCCAGCAGACCAACTAGCGGGAGGTACTACGAGCAGTACTTC. Protein product: CASRPTSGRYYEQYF.